Below, 13 T cell receptor beta chains from the same sample are listed, as sequenced in a study of shared clonotypes between healthy human individuals. Assay used: immunoSEQ multiplex PCR; TCRdb lists only in-frame clones, some missing. The sample includes about 2 million clones, roughly 95% seen only once; the top ten take 0.85% to 1.2%. Naive CD8 cells comprised CD45RO-negative, CCR7-positively selected cells, excluding terminally differentiated effector memory CD45RA+ cells. Sequences were obtained from naive CD8+ T cells sorted from blood. The source of these receptors is a man in his late teens or twenties in good health.

The chain employs TRBV27 and TRBJ1-6; D possibly corresponds to TRBD1 (5 bases). V was trimmed by 6 bases and J by 10 bases, leaving 22 bases between them. CDR1 MNHEY and CDR2 SMNVEV come from the germline V gene (reference sequence). This CDR3 has 16 residues. The CDR3, as DNA: TGTGCCAGCAGACCATCCCCCGGGACTGGGGCCTCACCCCTCCACTTT. This encodes CASRPSPGTGASPLHF.

The genes are TRBV7-8 and TRBJ1-1; D ambiguous. The length of the CDR3 is 15 residues. Trimming stripped 5 bases from V and 1 base from J, with 14 bases between. In germline, CDR1 is SGHVS, CDR2 FQNEAQ. CDR3 nucleotide sequence: TGTGCCAGCAGCGATACGTGGGCAAGGAACACTGAAGCTTTCTTT. It encodes CASSDTWARNTEAFF.

This clone was counted a few times. The sample carries other DNA sequences with the same CDR3. V usage is TRBV6-5 and J usage is TRBJ1-6; 8 nucleotides agree with TRBD1. The CDR3 totals 14 residues. Germline CDR1 reads MNHEY; CDR2 reads SVGAGI. Trimming removed 4 bases from V and 9 bases from J; junction bases left unmatched: 5. DNA of the CDR3: TGTGCCAGCAGTTCGACAGGGGTGGGTTCACCCCTCCACTTT. It encodes CASSSTGVGSPLHF.

The chain links TRBV5-6 to TRBJ1-2; D not resolved. The CDR3 runs 13 residues. The germline gives CDR1 SGHDT, CDR2 YYEEEE. V was pared by 1 base and J by 7 bases, with 11 bases between. Written as DNA, the CDR3 is TGTGCCAGCAGCTTGCAGGCTAGCACTGGCTACACCTTC. As protein: CASSLQASTGYTF.

This chain links TRBV13 with TRBJ2-1; weak D call: TRBD1 (5 bases). Germline V gene sequence: CDR1 PRHDT, CDR2 FYEKMQ (reference sequence). Deletions cut 5 bases from V and 0 bases from J, with 14 bases between. CDR3 length: 16 amino acids. CDR3 DNA: TGTGCCAGCAGCCACCAGGGTCCCAGCTCCTACAATGAGCAGTTCTTC. Translation: CASSHQGPSSYNEQFF.

The chain joins TRBV7-9 to TRBJ2-1; D remains unclear. Germline-derived CDR1 and CDR2 are SEHNR and FQNEAQ (reference sequence). The CDR3 totals 14 residues. V lost 4 bases, J lost 5 bases, and 12 bases lay in between. CDR3 DNA sequence: TGTGCCAGCAGCTCCCCAACCCCGGACAATGAGCAGTTCTTC. Translation gives CASSSPTPDNEQFF.

To note about this clone: An end of the junction does not agree with germline; a read error may underlie this. The chain is built from TRBV12-5 and TRBJ2-7, with D possibly matching TRBD1 (6 bases). The germline CDR1 and CDR2 sequences are LGHNT and FRNRAP. The CDR3 extends over 16 amino acids. The CDR3 DNA sequence: TGTGCTAGTGCTTTGCCAACAGGGTTGGAGGCCTACGAGCAGTACTTC. This gives the protein CASALPTGLEAYEQYF.

The chain couples TRBV6-1 to TRBJ2-1; the D is unclear. V lost 11 bases and J lost 4, with 15 bases in between. This CDR3 has 13 residues. The germline gives CDR1 MNHNS, CDR2 SASEGT. CDR3: CAGRLDAYNEQFF. The DNA for the CDR3 is TGTGCCGGACGACTGGACGCGTACAATGAGCAGTTCTTC.

The chain joins TRBV5-1 to TRBJ1-3; D is uncertain. Germline-derived CDR1 and CDR2 are SGHRS and YFSETQ. Trimming shortened V by 0 bases and J by 4 bases, and 23 bases separated the two germline ends. The CDR3 totals 19 residues. For the CDR3, the DNA is TGCGCCAGCAGCTTGGACCTAGACGATCTTTGGAGGTCCGGAAACACCATATATTTT. This encodes CASSLDLDDLWRSGNTIYF. The full variable domain, completed using reference TRBV5-1 and TRBJ1-3, is KAGVTQTPRYLIKTRGQQVTLSCSPISGHRSVSWYQQTPGQGLQFLFEYFSETQRNKGNFPGRFSGRQFSNSRSEMNVSTLELGDSALYLCASSLDLDDLWRSGNTIYFGEGSWLTVV.

The V and J genes are TRBV4-3 and TRBJ2-2; D is ambiguous. Germline V gene lookup returns CDR1 LGHNA and CDR2 YSLEER. The V and J ends lost 0 bases and 0 bases respectively, with 8 bases between them. The CDR3 sequence is 16 residues long. The CDR3 DNA is TGCGCCAGCAGCCAAGACAGCTTCCCGAACACCGGGGAGCTGTTTTTT. Its translation is CASSQDSFPNTGELFF.

As to this clone: Different DNA sequences within this sample yield the same CDR3. The V gene is TRBV27, the J gene TRBJ2-7; 8 nucleotides line up with TRBD1. This CDR3 comprises 14 residues. V was pared by 4 bases and J by 0 bases, with 2 bases of the junction left unmatched. Germline CDR1 is MNHEY and CDR2 is SMNVEV (reference sequence). CDR3: CASSSQGASYEQYF. In DNA, the CDR3 is TGTGCCAGCAGTTCGCAGGGGGCCTCCTACGAGCAGTACTTC.

This clone was observed a single time. V usage is TRBV27 and J usage is TRBJ2-1; 10 nucleotides line up with TRBD2. The germline V gene encodes CDR1 MNHEY and CDR2 SMNVEV (reference sequence). After removal of 7 bases from V and 10 bases from J, the junction contained 19 bases not matched to a gene. This CDR3 has 17 residues. The CDR3 reads CASTKTGLSGRAGEQFF. The DNA of the CDR3 is TGTGCCAGCACAAAAACTGGCTTGAGCGGGAGGGCCGGGGAGCAGTTCTTC.

This chain joins TRBV7-6 and TRBJ1-3; no definite D call. Germline-derived CDR1 and CDR2 are SGHVS and FNYEAQ. Trimming removed 1 base from V and 4 bases from J, with 8 bases in between. The CDR3 runs to 14 residues. The CDR3 nucleotides read TGTGCCAGCAGCTTAGGAGGGTTCGGAAACACCATATATTTT. Its protein is CASSLGGFGNTIYF.